This T cell receptor (beta chain) was identified during a study of blood T cell repertoires in COVID-19. Study details: There were acute and convalescent COVID-19 samples, and they came from the United States, Italy and Spain.

The CDR3 sequence is 21 residues long. Germline CDR1 and CDR2: SGHVS and FQNEAQ. V lost 5 bases to trimming and J lost 3 bases; unmatched junction nucleotides: 25. How the authors handled the data: Nucleated cell counts were estimated from reference gene primer amplification. Assay used: immunoSEQ multiplex PCR; TCRdb lists only in-frame clones, some missing. V, J and clone size reflect that table, while D and trimming were determined from the DNA. The table lists 150,000 to 200,000 clones, approximately 92% of them singletons. The chain uses TRBV7-8 and TRBJ2-1; 7 positions agree with TRBD1. This clonotype was obtained from a woman aged 50 to 60 with acute or convalescent COVID-19. Sequencing was done on a sample of peripheral blood. This CDR3 reads CASSHPTYRGPRRQGYNEQFF. The DNA of the CDR3 is TGTGCCAGCAGCCACCCGACTTACCGCGGGCCCCGGCGACAGGGCTACAATGAGCAGTTCTTC.